The 29 T cell receptor beta chains below come from one sample, sequenced in a study of T cell changes during pregnancy in multiple sclerosis. Clones were read by immunoSEQ multiplex PCR, and TCRdb kept only the in-frame ones, dropping some. The data hold 65,000 to 85,000 clones, with approximately 90% observed a single time. This specimen was peripheral blood, taken after pregnancy. Receptor source: a female donor with multiple sclerosis, enrolled in a pregnancy study.

The V gene is TRBV28, the J gene TRBJ2-7; the D gene is possibly TRBD1 (5 bases). Germline V gene lookup returns CDR1 MDHEN and CDR2 SYDVKM. V lost 3 bases, J lost 2 bases, and 29 bases lay in between. This CDR3 comprises 20 residues. The CDR3 region has the DNA TGTGCCAGCAGTTTTTTTGTCGCATGGGGCCCCGGCCCTTTTACCTACGAGCAGTACTTC. Translated, it gives CASSFFVAWGPGPFTYEQYF. Full variable domain (missing parts from reference TRBV28 and TRBJ2-7): DVKVTQSSRYLVKRTGEKVFLECVQDMDHENMFWYRQDPGLGLRLIYFSYDVKMKEKGDIPEGYSVSREKKERFSLILESASTNQTSMYLCASSFFVAWGPGPFTYEQYFGPGTRLTVT.

The rearrangement joins TRBV2 to TRBJ2-7; a weak D match, TRBD1 (6 bases). The CDR3 runs 13 residues. V dropped 2 bases and J dropped 2 bases, with 7 bases sitting between them. Germline V gene lookup returns CDR1 SNHLY and CDR2 FYNNEI. The CDR3 nucleotides read TGTGCCAGCAGTGAACAGGGGCCCTACGAGCAGTACTTC. Translating it yields CASSEQGPYEQYF.

This chain uses TRBV7-9 with TRBJ1-5, with D possibly matching TRBD1 (6 bases). Germline CDR1 SEHNR, CDR2 FQNEAQ (reference sequence). V lost 5 bases and J lost 0, with 11 bases in between. This CDR3 comprises 15 residues. The CDR3 nucleotides are TGTGCCAGCAGCCGGGACACAGATAGCAATCAGCCCCAGCATTTT. Its protein product is CASSRDTDSNQPQHF.

The rearrangement joins TRBV7-7 to TRBJ2-5; D might be TRBD2 (7 bases). CDR3 size: 14 residues. In germline, CDR1 is SSHAT, CDR2 FNYEAQ (reference sequence). V was clipped by 5 bases and J by 1 base, with 11 bases between them. CDR3 coding DNA: TGTGCCAGCAGCCCCCGGGGGGCCCAAGAGACCCAGTACTTC. This translates into CASSPRGAQETQYF. Filled out from reference TRBV7-7 and TRBJ2-5, the complete variable domain reads GAGVSQSPRYKVTKRGQDVTLRCDPISSHATLYWYQQALGQGPEFLTYFNYEAQPDKSGLPSDRFSAERPEGSISTLTIQRTEQRDSAMYRCASSPRGAQETQYFGPGTRLLVL.

This chain links TRBV27 with TRBJ1-2; possible D gene TRBD1, 6 bases. Germline CDR1 reads MNHEY; CDR2 reads SMNVEV (reference sequence). The CDR3 runs to 16 residues. V gave up 6 bases and J gave up 8 bases, with 25 bases separating them. The CDR3 nucleotides read TGTGCCAGCAGAGGATCCTTGGGGGCGGGTGGACGGGGCTACACCTTC. Its translation is CASRGSLGAGGRGYTF.

The chain is built from TRBV6-1 and TRBJ2-3, with 11 positions matching TRBD2. This CDR3 is 15 amino acids long. V shed 6 bases and J 2 bases; nucleotides not matched to a gene: 4. Germline V gene lookup returns CDR1 MNHNS and CDR2 SASEGT. The CDR3: CASRKTSGNTDTQYF. CDR3 bases: TGTGCCAGCAGAAAGACTAGCGGGAACACAGATACGCAGTATTTT.

The chain recombines TRBV5-4 with TRBJ2-5; the match to TRBD1 covers 9 bases. J gave up 2 bases and V 4 bases, and 6 bases lay outside the gene matches. Germline-derived CDR1 and CDR2 are SGHNT and YYREEE (reference sequence). This CDR3 comprises 15 residues. The CDR3: CASSRTGDKQETQYF. CDR3 DNA sequence: TGTGCCAGCAGCCGGACAGGGGACAAACAAGAGACCCAGTACTTC. Drawing the rest from reference TRBV5-4 and TRBJ2-5, the complete variable domain is ETGVTQSPTHLIKTRGQQVTLRCSSQSGHNTVSWYQQALGQGPQFIFQYYREEENGRGNFPPRFSGLQFPNYSSELNVNALELDDSALYLCASSRTGDKQETQYFGPGTRLLVL.

The genes are TRBV7-8 and TRBJ2-7; the D is unclear. The V and J ends lost 4 bases and 6 bases respectively, with 25 bases between them. The germline CDR1 and CDR2 sequences are SGHVS and FQNEAQ. CDR3 size: 17 residues. CDR3 sequence: CASSSHSVSPEMREQYF. Here the CDR3 DNA reads TGTGCCAGCAGCTCCCATTCGGTGTCACCTGAGATGCGCGAGCAGTACTTC.

This chain joins TRBV5-1 and TRBJ2-7; D unclear. This CDR3 is built from 14 residues. Trimming took off 0 bases at V and 0 bases at J, with 7 bases between the two ends. Germline V CDR1 and CDR2: SGHRS, YFSETQ. For the CDR3, the DNA is TGCGCCAGCAGCTTGGGCGATAGCTCCTACGAGCAGTACTTC. Its translation is CASSLGDSSYEQYF.

The chain employs TRBV4-2 and TRBJ2-1; perhaps TRBD2 as D (5 bases). CDR3 length: 15 amino acids. Trimming cost V 0 bases and J 2 bases, with 8 bases left between them. Germline assignment: CDR1 LGHNA and CDR2 YNFKEQ. The CDR3 sequence is CASSQDRGAYNEQFF. CDR3 in DNA: TGTGCCAGCAGCCAAGATCGGGGAGCCTACAATGAGCAGTTCTTC.

By share of the sample, this clone is medium-sized. In nucleotides, the CDR3 is TGTGCCAGCAGCTTATCCATACAGGTTAGCGAGCAGTACTTC. It specifies CASSLSIQVSEQYF. The chain employs TRBV7-2 and TRBJ2-7; weak D call: TRBD1 (5 bases). The ends were cut back, 2 bases at V and 6 bases at J, with 14 bases in the middle. Germline V gives CDR1 SGHTA, CDR2 FQGNSA. The CDR3 extends over 14 amino acids.

This chain's CDR3 is CASRTSSNTGELFF. CDR3 DNA: TGTGCCAGCAGGACTTCTTCGAACACCGGGGAGCTGTTTTTT. V is TRBV6-4 and J is TRBJ2-2; no clear D gene. Germline V gene lookup returns CDR1 MRHNA and CDR2 SNTAGT. The V end was cut by 6 bases, the J end by 0 bases, with 8 bases between. The CDR3 loop spans 14 amino acids.

The rearrangement uses TRBV7-9 and TRBJ2-7, with D tentatively TRBD1 (6 bases). There are 13 residues in the CDR3. CDR1 and CDR2 (germline): SEHNR, FQNEAQ (reference sequence). V lost 4 bases and J 4 bases, leaving 11 bases between the germline ends. For the CDR3, the DNA is TGTGCCAGCAGCTCCGGACAGTATTACGAGCAGTACTTC. It codes for CASSSGQYYEQYF.

Written as DNA, the CDR3 is TGTGCCAGCAGCTTAATGGGGGTACGGGGGGGGACCCAGTACTTC. This encodes CASSLMGVRGGTQYF. The genes are TRBV7-2 and TRBJ2-5; 8 bases match TRBD2. Looked up from germline, CDR1 is SGHTA and CDR2 is FQGNSA. The CDR3 runs 15 residues. Germline trimming cut 2 bases from V and 7 bases from J; bases unmatched to any gene: 9. The whole variable domain, remainder taken from reference TRBV7-2 and TRBJ2-5, is GAGVSQSPSNKVTEKGKDVELRCDPISGHTALYWYRQSLGQGLEFLIYFQGNSAPDKSGLPSDRFSAERTGGSVSTLTIQRTQQEDSAVYLCASSLMGVRGGTQYFGPGTRLLVL.

In this sample, this clone turned up once. The V gene is TRBV30, the J gene TRBJ1-2; a possible D gene is TRBD1 (5 bases). Germline values: CDR1 GTSNPN, CDR2 SVGIG (reference sequence). The V and J ends lost 3 bases and 4 bases respectively, with 15 bases between them. This CDR3 is 14 amino acids long. The DNA for the CDR3 is TGTGCCTGGAGCTCGGGGGTGAGCGCCTATGGCTACACCTTC. Translating it yields CAWSSGVSAYGYTF.

V usage is TRBV2 and J usage is TRBJ1-1; D gene ambiguous. The germline CDR1 and CDR2 sequences are SNHLY and FYNNEI. Trimming left V 4 bases short and J 0 bases short, with 9 bases between. The CDR3 consists of 14 residues. CDR3 sequence reads: CASSVIEMNTEAFF. The CDR3 coding sequence is TGTGCCAGCAGTGTGATAGAAATGAACACTGAAGCTTTCTTT. Combining the CDR3 with reference TRBV2 and TRBJ1-1 gives the whole variable domain EPEVTQTPSHQVTQMGQEVILRCVPISNHLYFYWYRQILGQKVEFLVSFYNNEISEKSEIFDDQFSVERPDGSNFTLKIRSTKLEDSAMYFCASSVIEMNTEAFFGQGTRLTVV.

This clone was observed a single time. This sequence joins TRBV28 and TRBJ2-7, with D possibly TRBD1 on 6 matching bases. The germline V and J ends were trimmed by 7 bases and 6 bases, with 19 bases remaining between them. Germline loops: CDR1 MDHEN, CDR2 SYDVKM. This CDR3 has 14 residues. CDR3 nucleotides: TGTGCCAGCACCTACTGGACAGACCCTGGCGAGCAGTACTTC. Amino acid sequence: CASTYWTDPGEQYF.

The chain couples TRBV5-4 to TRBJ2-1; a possible D gene is TRBD2 (6 bases). Germline lookup yields CDR1 SGHNT and CDR2 YYREEE (reference sequence). The CDR3 is 11 amino acids. V lost 1 base, J lost 12 bases, and 8 bases lay in between. CDR3: CASSLLGGQFF. Written as DNA, the CDR3 is TGTGCCAGCAGCTTGCTGGGGGGGCAGTTCTTC.

The J gene is TRBJ2-3, the V gene TRBV4-3; tentatively, D is TRBD1 (6 bases). V shed 7 bases and J shed 4 bases, with 9 bases lying between them. This CDR3 is 12 amino acids long. CDR1 is LGHNA and CDR2 is YSLEER in the germline V gene. Here the CDR3 DNA reads TGCGCCAGCAAGGACAGAGCAGATACGCAGTATTTT. Translating gives CASKDRADTQYF.

The gene calls are TRBV27 and TRBJ1-1, with D unclear. The V end was cut by 6 bases, the J end by 5 bases, with 10 bases between. The germline CDR1 and CDR2 sequences are MNHEY and SMNVEV (reference sequence). The CDR3 loop spans 12 amino acids. The CDR3 loop reads CASRGGRTEAFF. As DNA, the CDR3 is TGTGCCAGCAGAGGAGGTAGGACTGAAGCTTTCTTT.

The rearrangement links TRBV5-1 to TRBJ2-5, with 10 positions matching TRBD2. The CDR3 totals 15 residues. CDR1 is SGHRS and CDR2 is YFSETQ in the germline V gene. The V segment lost 2 bases and the J segment 5 bases; nucleotides outside the gene matches: 6. The CDR3 bases are TGCGCCAGCAGCTTAGGGCTAGCGGGAGTGGAGACCCAGTACTTC. Protein sequence: CASSLGLAGVETQYF.

V gene TRBV7-9 combines with J gene TRBJ2-7; 11 nucleotides align to TRBD2. Germline CDR1 reads SEHNR; CDR2 reads FQNEAQ (reference sequence). This CDR3 has 14 residues. Unmatched junction bases numbered 3, after V lost 4 bases and J lost 4 bases. CDR3 nucleotides: TGTGCCAGCAGCTCCTCTAGCGGGAGGTACGAGCAGTACTTC. It yields the protein CASSSSSGRYEQYF.

The chain combines TRBV7-6 with TRBJ2-5; the D is unclear. CDR3 size: 12 residues. Trimming removed 4 bases at V and 5 bases at J, with 8 bases between. Germline CDR1 SGHVS, CDR2 FNYEAQ. The CDR3 bases are TGTGCCAGCAGCTCCGTTCAGGAGACCCAGTACTTC. Its protein product is CASSSVQETQYF.

This sequence joins TRBV9 and TRBJ2-5, with TRBD2 matching 9 bases. Germline trimming cut 0 bases from V and 2 bases from J; bases unmatched to any gene: 5. Germline V lookup: CDR1 SGDLS, CDR2 YYNGEE. CDR3 length equals 16 residues. The DNA for the CDR3 is TGTGCCAGCAGCGTAGGACTAGCGGTGGGACAAGAGACCCAGTACTTC. Protein: CASSVGLAVGQETQYF.

The chain links TRBV5-1 to TRBJ2-5, with TRBD1 matching 10 bases. The V and J ends lost 4 bases and 5 bases, in that order; junction bases with no gene match: 5. Germline V gene sequence: CDR1 SGHRS, CDR2 YFSETQ. The CDR3 loop spans 14 amino acids. CDR3 nucleotide sequence: TGCGCCAGCAGCGTGACAGGGGGCTTGGAGACCCAGTACTTC. Protein sequence: CASSVTGGLETQYF.

This chain connects TRBV27 to TRBJ1-4; possibly TRBD1 for D (5 bases). Looked up from germline, CDR1 is MNHEY and CDR2 is SMNVEV (reference sequence). This CDR3 spans 14 amino acids. The germline V and J ends were trimmed by 7 bases and 2 bases, with 11 bases remaining between them. CDR3 protein: CASTQWGTNEKLFF. The CDR3 coding sequence is TGTGCCAGCACCCAGTGGGGCACTAATGAAAAACTGTTTTTT.

This chain connects TRBV7-2 to TRBJ2-7; 11 nucleotides line up with TRBD2. CDR3 size: 16 residues. Trimming at V came to 5 bases and at J to 2 bases, leaving 8 bases not matched to a gene. Germline lookup yields CDR1 SGHTA and CDR2 FQGNSA. The CDR3 DNA is TGTGCCAGCAGCCCGGGACTAGCGGCCCGGGCCTACGAGCAGTACTTC. This encodes CASSPGLAARAYEQYF.

V gene TRBV28 combines with J gene TRBJ2-7, with D perhaps TRBD1 (6 bases). The germline V gene encodes CDR1 MDHEN and CDR2 SYDVKM. V was clipped by 7 bases and J by 2 bases, with 15 bases between them. The CDR3 loop spans 14 amino acids. The chain's CDR3 is CASTKSQGTYEQYF. The CDR3 DNA reads TGTGCCAGCACTAAATCTCAGGGGACCTACGAGCAGTACTTC.

The chain joins TRBV28 to TRBJ1-5; tentatively, D is TRBD1 (6 bases). V lost 5 bases and J 1 base, leaving 6 bases between the germline ends. CDR1 MDHEN and CDR2 SYDVKM come from the germline V gene. The CDR3 is 13 amino acids. DNA for the CDR3: TGTGCCAGCAGTAGGGGGAGCAATCAGCCCCAGCATTTT. As protein: CASSRGSNQPQHF.